This entry concerns a single T cell receptor beta chain. The specificity of this receptor is unknown. Per-base qualities were not stored, and no clone one base away is much larger. This sample is drawn from a study of cytomegalovirus exposure and HLA in healthy donors (dated by TCRdb to between 2016 and 2019). About the study as a whole: An earlier analysis of several hundred of the donors reported about 300 Gb of sequence data and 90 million to 120 million unique TCR beta sequences obtained from some 170 million T cells. Approximately 310 gigabases of sequencing data and some 85 million unique TCR sequences were included in an early release covering 550 to 800 HLA-typed donors. Of the 300 to 500 genotyped donors, 65% to 90% were placed in the genetic ancestry cluster associated with self-reported Caucasian donors. The study was designed to test whether signatures of past pathogen exposure could be identified by cataloging public T cell receptors. The T cell repertoires of several hundred subjects were profiled by immunosequencing and related to cytomegalovirus serostatus. Along with the approximately 650-subject first cohort, a separate validation cohort of over a hundred different subjects was used. The study combined high-throughput TCR immunosequencing, statistical association of individual TCRs with disease status, and machine learning to predict cytomegalovirus infection status. In a later analysis, previously published TCR beta repertoires from 670 or so donors were re-analyzed and high-resolution HLA genotyping was added so that TCR occurrence patterns could be studied. Rather than using new phenotypic data, the later analysis identified candidate immune exposures from TCR beta sequences and from how often those sequences occurred across donors. In an earlier analysis of roughly 540 of the donors, high-throughput TCR beta sequencing was used to judge whether each TCR beta V gene segment behaved as functional or pseudogenic. Alongside the repertoire data, information on donor age, sex, ethnicity and CMV serostatus was compiled. A later genetic analysis took genome-wide SNP genotypes for about three fifths of the 666 donors and used that subset as a discovery cohort. All discovery cohort repertoires had been generated on a single sequencing platform. Class I and class II HLA loci were covered by the typing at four-digit resolution. The number of donors typed differed by locus, with 629-630 for A, B, C, DRB1 and DQB1, about 500 for DQA1, over 600 for DPA1, and approximately 470 for DPB1. Four or five DR-DQ haplotypes were handled as single units for association and clustering, since linkage in the cohort was strong. Among roughly 370 genotyped donors of the cohort, an average of about 240,000 unique TCR beta nucleotide sequences were sequenced per donor, 15% to 20% of them non-productive.

CDR1 and CDR2, looked up from the germline V gene (reference sequence), are LNHDA and SQIVND. The V and J ends are trimmed by 3 bases and 6 bases, leaving 6 bases between them. Taken from cysteine to phenylalanine, the CDR3 has 13 residues. Only the CDR3 DNA stays, 39 bases, in frame from base 1. Receptors were amplified or captured by the immunoSEQ multiplex PCR assay. For the multiplex PCR, a mixture combining 60 forward primers for TCR Vbeta segments and 13 reverse primers for TCR Jbeta segments was used. The CDR3 region of rearranged TCR beta genes was amplified from genomic DNA with a multiplex PCR assay. The amplified TCR beta libraries were sequenced on the Illumina HiSeq System as 87-base-pair reads. As for the original processing: In a later analysis, tens of millions of unique TCR beta chains were counted across the 690 or so repertoires, and roughly 9.9 million of these chains were shared by at least two donors. Raw reads were error-corrected and collapsed into unique sequences with a nearest-neighbor algorithm that merged closely related sequences to remove PCR and sequencing errors. CDR3 sequences were aligned to IMGT reference sequences to assign V, D and J gene segments. For a sequence to be retained, at least a six-nucleotide match to both a V gene segment and a J gene segment was required. A rearrangement was called productive if the CDR3 had no stop codons and remained in frame with V and J, and every other rearrangement was called non-productive. Following IMGT convention, CDR3 was defined as the stretch from the second conserved V-encoded cysteine to the conserved J-encoded phenylalanine. Sequences without an unambiguous match to a single V gene segment were excluded from the earlier analysis of a few hundred of the donors. An earlier analysis of approximately 590 of the donors classified V segments as functional when productive rearrangements were above 56.7% and as segregating when the standard deviation between donors was above 5%. A statistical classification framework was built to diagnose cytomegalovirus status from the catalog of TCR beta chain sequences. In a later analysis, V and J genes were assigned by comparing TCR nucleotide sequences against IMGT/GENE-DB human TR gene sequences. In a later analysis, CDR3 sequences and most-parsimonious VDJ recombination scenarios were assigned using the TCRdist pipeline. In a later analysis, each TCR beta chain was defined by its CDR3 amino acid sequence together with its V-gene family, and reads without a unique V-gene family were excluded. To address suspected cross-contamination and a sequencing artifact, a later analysis removed 592 highly shared, low-generation-probability nucleotide sequences. A later analysis calculated a clonal expansion index for each public chain from normalized within-repertoire ranks of inferred template counts. In a later analysis, generation probabilities were computed using a VDJ recombination model fitted to out-of-frame rearrangements, and the results were checked against IGoR. Hypergeometric tests were used in a later analysis to score TCR-TCR, TCR-HLA and TCR-CMV co-occurrence, with a repertoire-size bias correction applied to the TCR pairs. A later analysis estimated false discovery rates by permuting HLA or CMV assignments 20 times. In a later analysis, co-occurring TCRs were grouped with DBSCAN, and TCRdist sequence similarity was added when clustering was performed within HLA-allele-positive subsets. Repertoires with fewer than 30,000 or more than 120,000 public chains were left out of co-occurrence clustering, as were four to six repertoires with anomalous nucleotide sharing. Entries here come from immuneACCESS through TCRdb and include only in-frame sequences with V and J called. Some clones fail to appear in such tables; in the studies checked, an unresolved V gene covers under half of the shortfall, and the cause of the remainder is unknown. The DNA gave D and trimming, while V, J and clone size come from that table. For this sample the table gives 160,000 or so clones, of which around 73% were detected only once. The ten most abundant clones make up under 2.5% of the sample.

The cohort consisted of more than 650 healthy bone marrow donors. Cohort members were all nominally healthy when sampled, although unrecorded immune exposures were likely present. The donor tested CMV seronegative, placing the donor among the 350 to 400 seronegative members of the cohort. A peripheral blood sample was provided by each donor, and peripheral blood mononuclear cells were used for TCR beta sequencing. Genomic DNA was extracted from the blood cell samples with the Qiagen DNeasy Blood Extraction Kit. General study outcomes and caveats: A later analysis found that TCR association rates varied across HLA loci, with DRB1 alleles showing the most associated TCRs and HLA-C alleles the fewest. The study listed approximately 150 TCR beta chains as associated with cytomegalovirus. Some 16 rarely observed V segments, including chromosome 9 orphons, were excluded from the earlier analysis of 550 to 700 of the donors because counts were too low. According to a later analysis, parvovirus B19, influenza, CMV and Epstein-Barr virus appeared linked to several top co-occurrence clusters. In vitro tests confirmed that three of the cytomegalovirus-associated TCR beta chains recognize cytomegalovirus antigens. Compared with the approximately 700-donor mean, donors in an Asian-associated ancestry cluster had fewer N-insertions in productive TCRs, according to a later genetic analysis. Presence/absence analyses assumed roughly uniform sequencing depth across donors, an assumption that may not hold. Some IMGT-functional V segments, including TRBV6-2 and TRBV6-3, could not be distinguished by the 87-base-pair reads and were therefore excluded. An association between a missense DCLRE1C variant and V-gene and J-gene trimming of TCR beta chains was found in a later genetic analysis and replicated in an independent cohort. The classifier was reported to diagnose cytomegalovirus status with high specificity and sensitivity in both the original and validation cohorts. A later analysis associated 15,000 to 20,000 TCR beta sequences with specific HLA alleles at a false discovery rate of 0.05. A further reported finding was that TCR beta sequences accurately predicted the HLA-A and HLA-B alleles for most subjects in the first cohort. A later analysis found that HLA-associated TCR beta chains were more clonally expanded and had lower generation probabilities than equally common non-associated chains. A group of highly shared sequence variants was considered likely to be a technical artifact of the sequencing pipeline. Only TCR beta chains were sequenced in this cohort, and the absence of alpha or paired-chain data limited detectable features. Most CMV-associated TCR beta chains appeared to be HLA-restricted in a later analysis, and the HLA associations seemed to be driven largely by CMV exposure. While some public TCRs were present in many individuals, most TCR sequences turned up only very rarely across donors. HLA typing was unavailable for some donors at each locus, so association tests used only the typed subset. According to the authors, the approach could potentially be generalized to other disease states and immunological phenotypes. An earlier analysis of several hundred of the donors showed that most TCR beta V segments appeared in productive rearrangements either about 87% or about 30% of the time, which broadly matched IMGT annotations. Immune exposure information for the cohort was limited to CMV serostatus. Correlated functional status among segregating V segments might reflect linkage disequilibrium, but an unknown experimental factor could not be ruled out. Strong co-occurrence of HLA alleles, especially DR and DQ, made assigning TCR associations to individual alleles difficult.

The chain employs TRBV19 and TRBJ1-6; there is no confident call for the D gene. The sequence was collected from a man between 60 and 75 years old in good health and CMV-seronegative. The sequenced material came from PBMCs. CDR3 region: CASSMSPNSPLHF. The sequence in DNA is TGTGCCAGTAGTATGAGTCCTAATTCACCCCTCCACTTT.